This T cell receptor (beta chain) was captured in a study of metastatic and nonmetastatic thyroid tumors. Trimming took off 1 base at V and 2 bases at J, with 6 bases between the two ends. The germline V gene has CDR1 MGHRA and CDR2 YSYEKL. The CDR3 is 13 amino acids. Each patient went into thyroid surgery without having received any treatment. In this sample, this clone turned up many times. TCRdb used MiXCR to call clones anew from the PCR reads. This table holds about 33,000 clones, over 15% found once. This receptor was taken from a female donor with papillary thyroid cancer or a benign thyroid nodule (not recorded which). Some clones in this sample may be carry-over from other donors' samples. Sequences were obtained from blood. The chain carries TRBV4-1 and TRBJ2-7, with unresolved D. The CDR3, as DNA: TGCGCCAGCAGCCAAGGGCAAGCCTACGAGCAGTACTTC. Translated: CASSQGQAYEQYF.